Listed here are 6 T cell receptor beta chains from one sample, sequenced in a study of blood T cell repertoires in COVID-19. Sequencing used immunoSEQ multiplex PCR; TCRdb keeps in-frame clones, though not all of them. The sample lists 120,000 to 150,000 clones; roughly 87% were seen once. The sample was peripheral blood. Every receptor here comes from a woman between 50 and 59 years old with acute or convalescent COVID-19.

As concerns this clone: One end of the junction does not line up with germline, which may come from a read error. CDR3 DNA: TGTGCCAGCAGCGAAGCAATCGGACAGGGTGGTGTTCGGGGCTACACCTTC. It specifies CASSEAIGQGGVRGYTF. The chain has TRBV6-1 and TRBJ1-2; 8 nucleotides match TRBD1. The CDR3 has 17 amino acids. Germline lookup yields CDR1 MNHNS and CDR2 SASEGT.

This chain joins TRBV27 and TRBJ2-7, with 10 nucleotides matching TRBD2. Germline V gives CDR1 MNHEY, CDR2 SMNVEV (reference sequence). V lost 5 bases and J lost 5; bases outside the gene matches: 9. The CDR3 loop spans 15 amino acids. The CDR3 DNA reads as TGTGCCAGCAGTGGAGCGCTAGCGGGAGACCACGAGCAGTACTTC. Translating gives CASSGALAGDHEQYF.

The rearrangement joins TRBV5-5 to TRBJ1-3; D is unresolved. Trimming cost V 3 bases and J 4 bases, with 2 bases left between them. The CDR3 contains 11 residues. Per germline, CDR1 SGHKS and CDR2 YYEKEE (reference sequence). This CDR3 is CASSSGNTIYF. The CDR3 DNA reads TGTGCCAGCAGCTCGGGAAACACCATATATTTT.

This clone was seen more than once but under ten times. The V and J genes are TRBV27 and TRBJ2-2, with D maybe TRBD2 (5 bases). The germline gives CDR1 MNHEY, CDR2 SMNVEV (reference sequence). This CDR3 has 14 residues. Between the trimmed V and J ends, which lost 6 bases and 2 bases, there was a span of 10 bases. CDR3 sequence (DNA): TGTGCCAGCAGACTAGAGTTTAACACCGGGGAGCTGTTTTTT. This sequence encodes CASRLEFNTGELFF.

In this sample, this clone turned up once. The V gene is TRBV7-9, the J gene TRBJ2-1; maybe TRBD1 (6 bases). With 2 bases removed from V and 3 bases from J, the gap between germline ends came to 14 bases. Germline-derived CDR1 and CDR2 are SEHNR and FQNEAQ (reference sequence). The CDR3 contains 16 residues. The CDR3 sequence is CASSLSSGVVYNEQFF. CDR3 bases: TGTGCCAGCAGCTTATCGTCAGGGGTGGTCTACAATGAGCAGTTCTTC.

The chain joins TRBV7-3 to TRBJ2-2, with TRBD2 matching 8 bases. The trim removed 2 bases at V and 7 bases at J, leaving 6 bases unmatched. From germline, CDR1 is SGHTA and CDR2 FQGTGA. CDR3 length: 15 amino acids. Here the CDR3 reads CASSLDGRASGELFF. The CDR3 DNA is TGTGCCAGCAGCTTAGACGGGAGGGCCAGCGGGGAGCTGTTTTTT.